This passage covers 8 T cell receptor beta chains from one sample sequenced in a study of human T cells and chemical hapten exposure listed by TCRdb under 2021. Library preparation attached unique molecular identifiers to individual cDNA molecules for quantitative, reproducible TCR counting. TCRdb reprocessing: public reads trimmed at Q25 with fastp, clones called with MiXCR, in-frame beta chains kept. Rows matching on CDR3 protein sequence are summarized as one entry with the most common DNA and genes. The sample has fewer than 150,000 distinct CDR3 sequences on record, 6.5% to 10% of them singletons. The ten most abundant clones make up 1.4% of the sample. Unfractionated whole blood was collected in Tempus Blood RNA tubes, and total RNA was extracted from that blood. Sequences were obtained from whole blood. These TCRs come from a human donor in good health. Some clones in this sample may be carry-over from other donors' samples. Donor details come from another sample of the same person, matched by shared clones.

CDR3 amino acids: CASSIRTGLQPQHF. In nucleotides, the CDR3 is TGTGCCAGTAGTATCCGGACAGGGCTTCAGCCCCAGCATTTT. The chain joins TRBV19 to TRBJ1-5; 8 positions match TRBD1. Germline CDR1 and CDR2: LNHDA and SQIVND (reference sequence). The CDR3 contains 14 residues. J lost 6 bases, V lost 3 bases, and 4 bases had no gene match.

Comment on this clonotype: This may be a read error, as it is one base from a much larger clone. This rearrangement joins TRBV2 to TRBJ1-1; possibly TRBD1 for D (6 bases). The CDR3 loop spans 13 amino acids. Germline V gene data show CDR1 as SNHLY and CDR2 as FYNNEI. CDR3 nucleotide sequence: TGTGCCGGCAGTGAAGGGGGGAACACTGAAGCTTTCTTT. As protein: CAGSEGGNTEAFF.

This chain uses TRBV12-3 or TRBV12-4 with TRBJ2-3; D is unresolved. With 6 bases removed from V and 4 bases from J, the gap between germline ends came to 11 bases. This CDR3 has 13 amino acids. The chain's CDR3 is CASSGVVSDTQYF. For the CDR3, the DNA is TGTGCCAGCAGCGGCGTTGTATCAGATACGCAGTATTTT.

As concerns this clonotype: A single base separates this from a much larger clone, so it may be a read error. The chain couples TRBV27 to TRBJ1-2, with TRBD1 matching over 8 bases. CDR3 size: 12 residues. With 8 bases clipped from V and 9 bases from J, the junction kept 8 bases outside the gene matches. Germline V lookup: CDR1 MNHEY, CDR2 SMNVEV (reference sequence). CDR3 coding DNA: TGTGCCAGCGGTCGAGGACAGGGACGCTACACCTTC. It is translated as CASGRGQGRYTF.

This clonotype showed up just a few times. V usage is TRBV20-1 and J usage is TRBJ2-5; 10 nucleotides align to TRBD2. Looked up from germline, CDR1 is DFQATT and CDR2 is SNEGSKA (reference sequence). The V segment lost 3 bases and the J segment 2 bases; nucleotides outside the gene matches: 9. This CDR3 is 16 amino acids long. CDR3 sequence: CSASGSGGAKQETQYF. The CDR3 DNA reads as TGCAGTGCTAGTGGAAGCGGGGGGGCTAAACAAGAGACCCAGTACTTC.

V and J are TRBV20-1 and TRBJ2-7; TRBD2 aligns across 7 bases. CDR1 is DFQATT and CDR2 is SNEGSKA in the germline V gene (reference sequence). The CDR3 is 15 residues long. V lost 0 bases to trimming and J lost 4 bases; unmatched junction nucleotides: 9. The DNA of the CDR3 is TGCAGTGCTAGAGAGTGGCGGGAGAAGGCTTACGAGCAGTACTTC. Translation: CSAREWREKAYEQYF.

This clonotype has only a few counts. This CDR3 reads CSATTVETQYF. The CDR3 nucleotides read TGCAGTGCTACTACCGTGGAGACCCAGTACTTC. This chain links TRBV20-1 with TRBJ2-5; no reliable D call. CDR3 size: 11 residues. Trimming took 4 bases from V and 5 from J, leaving 8 bases between them. The germline V gene has CDR1 DFQATT and CDR2 SNEGSKA (reference sequence).

This clonotype was observed many times. The V and J genes are TRBV20-1 and TRBJ1-2, with 12 bases matching TRBD1. Germline CDR1 and CDR2: DFQATT and SNEGSKA (reference sequence). V dropped 5 bases and J dropped 7; count of bases not matched to a gene: 11. There are 15 residues in the CDR3. The CDR3 bases are TGCAGTGCTTTAGCGGGACAGGGGGCTTGGGGTGGCTACACCTTC. It specifies CSALAGQGAWGGYTF.